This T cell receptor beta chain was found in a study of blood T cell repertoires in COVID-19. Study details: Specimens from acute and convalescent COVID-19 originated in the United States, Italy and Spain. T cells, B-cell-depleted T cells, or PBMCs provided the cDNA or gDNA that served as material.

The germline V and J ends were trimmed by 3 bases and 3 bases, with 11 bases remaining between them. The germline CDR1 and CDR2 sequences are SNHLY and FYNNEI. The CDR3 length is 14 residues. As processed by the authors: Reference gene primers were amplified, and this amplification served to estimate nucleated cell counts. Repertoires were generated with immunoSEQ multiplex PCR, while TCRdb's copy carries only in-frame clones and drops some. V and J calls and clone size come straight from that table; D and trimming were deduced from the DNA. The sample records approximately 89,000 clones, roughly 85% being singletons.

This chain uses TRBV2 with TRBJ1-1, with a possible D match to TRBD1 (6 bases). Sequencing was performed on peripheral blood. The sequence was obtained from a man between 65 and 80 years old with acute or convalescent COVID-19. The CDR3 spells CASSDGGIYTEAFF. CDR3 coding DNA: TGTGCCAGCAGTGATGGGGGCATCTACACTGAAGCTTTCTTT. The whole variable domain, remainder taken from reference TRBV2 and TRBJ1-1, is EPEVTQTPSHQVTQMGQEVILRCVPISNHLYFYWYRQILGQKVEFLVSFYNNEISEKSEIFDDQFSVERPDGSNFTLKIRSTKLEDSAMYFCASSDGGIYTEAFFGQGTRLTVV.